This TCR beta chain was profiled in a study of shared clonotypes between healthy human individuals. Study as a whole: Per donor, three plates held CD4 naive cells, three held CD4 memory, two held CD8 naive and one held CD8 memory.

With respect to this clone: Its antigen remains unknown.

Deep level was the assay's run setting. Sorted subsets were amplified in replicate PCRs using approximately 0.2 ug DNA, tens of thousands of T cell genomes. The table came from immunoSEQ multiplex PCR; TCRdb's copy has only in-frame clones and leaves some out. The repertoire holds under 2,000,000 clones, with roughly 95% as singletons. The study, taken as a whole, reports: Clonotypes shared by all four sorted-subset donors had higher generation probabilities than non-shared clonotypes.

The V end lost 0 bases, the J end lost 3 bases, and 10 bases lay between the germline ends. The CDR3 covers 15 residues. CDR1 is MNHNS, CDR2 SASEGT, per germline. The naive CD8 subset, CD45RO-negative cells positively selected for CCR7, excluded terminally differentiated effector memory CD45RA+ cells. The receptor comes from a man aged 18 to 29 in good health. The chain is built from TRBV6-1 and TRBJ2-3; unclear D gene. Material for sequencing was naive CD8+ T cells sorted from blood. CDR3 bases: TGTGCCAGCAGTGAAGCAGCCTTGTTTACAGATACGCAGTATTTT. This sequence encodes CASSEAALFTDTQYF.